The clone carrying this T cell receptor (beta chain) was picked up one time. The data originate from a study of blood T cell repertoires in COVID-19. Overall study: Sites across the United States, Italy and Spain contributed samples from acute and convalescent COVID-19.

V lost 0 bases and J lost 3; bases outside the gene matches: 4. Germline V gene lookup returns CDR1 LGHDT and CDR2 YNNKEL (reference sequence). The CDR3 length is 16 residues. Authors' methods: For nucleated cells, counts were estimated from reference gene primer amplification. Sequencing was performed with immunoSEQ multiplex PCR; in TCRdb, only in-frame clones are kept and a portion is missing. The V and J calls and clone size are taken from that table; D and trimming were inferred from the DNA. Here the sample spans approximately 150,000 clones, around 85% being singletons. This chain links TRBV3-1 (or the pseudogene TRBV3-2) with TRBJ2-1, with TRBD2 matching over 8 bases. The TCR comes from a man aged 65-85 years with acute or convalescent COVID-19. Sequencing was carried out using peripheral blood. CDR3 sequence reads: CASSQDVAGYYNEQFF. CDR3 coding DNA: TGTGCCAGCAGCCAAGATGTAGCGGGATACTACAATGAGCAGTTCTTC.